A single sample is the source of the 4 T cell receptor beta chains below, sequenced in a study of CD8+CD57+ T cells in acquired aplastic anemia. Genomic DNA acted as the template from which TCR beta VDJ combination and CDR3 sequence profiling were carried out. MiXCR, applied by TCRdb to the reads, yields one record per CDR3 protein. The sample has 180,000 or so distinct CDR3 sequences; roughly three fifths are singletons. Previously, flow cytometry had revealed CD8+CD57+ cell expansion in the patients chosen for sequencing. Specimen: sorted CD4+, CD8+, or CD8+CD57+ T cells (not recorded which) from PBMCs. The receptors stem from a human donor with aplastic anemia.

This chain connects TRBV2 to TRBJ2-5; 8 nucleotides line up with TRBD2. From germline, CDR1 is SNHLY and CDR2 FYNNEI. The CDR3 runs to 16 residues. This CDR3 is CTTSDPTFGGEETQYF. In DNA form, the CDR3 reads TGTACCACCAGTGACCCTACCTTCGGGGGGGAAGAGACCCAGTACTTC.

The rearrangement joins TRBV24-1 to TRBJ2-1, with 11 positions matching TRBD1. The germline V gene encodes CDR1 KGHDR and CDR2 SFDVKD. There are 15 residues in the CDR3. With V trimmed by 3 bases and J by 6 bases, 3 bases remained unmatched. CDR3 sequence reads: CATSDRTGGTNEQFF. The CDR3 bases are TGTGCCACCAGTGATAGGACAGGGGGCACCAATGAGCAGTTCTTC.

With regard to this clonotype: One end of the junction does not line up with germline, which may come from a read error. V and J are TRBV7-7 and TRBJ2-7, with a weak D call TRBD1 (6 bases). Per germline, CDR1 SSHAT and CDR2 FNYEAQ (reference sequence). The CDR3 totals 13 residues. CDR3 residues: CASSLKQGYEQYF. The CDR3 coding sequence is TGTGCTAGCAGCCTGAAACAGGGATACGAGCAGTACTTC.

The chain is built from TRBV2 and TRBJ2-2; 9 bases match TRBD1. The trim removed 6 bases at V and 5 bases at J, leaving 4 bases unmatched. This CDR3 spans 14 amino acids. Per germline, CDR1 SNHLY and CDR2 FYNNEI. CDR3 residues: CASRDRGGTGELFF. CDR3 in DNA: TGTGCCAGCAGGGACAGGGGAGGGACCGGGGAGCTGTTTTTT.